The clone carrying this TCR beta chain was observed at least ten times. Antigen: not known. Using its own MiXCR run on the reads, TCRdb lists one record per CDR3 protein. The table shows 40,000 to 55,000 distinct CDR3 sequences, with 21% occurring only once. This sample was taken from a study of T cell repertoires in cytomegalovirus infection. Overall study context: From public TCR beta signatures came an indication of both CMV infection and matching HLA type.

Broader study findings: It was HLA-C-restricted CMV-specific TCR beta clonotypes that dominated the response ex vivo.

Germline V gives CDR1 KGHDR, CDR2 SFDVKD. This CDR3 spans 13 amino acids. The V gene end was trimmed by 4 bases and the J gene end by 7 bases; junction bases not matched to a gene: 2. Material: CD8+ T cells from cultured PBMCs, obtained from culture after CMV antigen stimulation. This sequence joins TRBV24-1 and TRBJ2-1, with 8 bases lining up with TRBD2. This receptor was taken from a human donor in good health (CMV status not recorded). Some clones in this sample may be carry-over from other donors' samples. The CDR3 loop is CATSDLAGNEQFF. As DNA, the CDR3 is TGTGCCACCAGTGACTTAGCGGGGAATGAGCAGTTCTTC.